This paragraph covers one TCR beta chain sequence. This clonotype was detected only a few times. Its binding antigen is unknown. Per-nucleotide qualities are absent, and no much larger clonotype sits a single base away. These data come from a study of early T cells in non-severe SARS-CoV-2 infection (dated by TCRdb to about 2021). General notes on the study: Because TCR sequencing relied on bulk RNA taken from unsorted whole blood, pairing of alpha and beta chains was not possible. What the study reported, not specific to this receptor: VDJdb matching was skewed toward anti-spike CD8 responses and likely underestimated virus-specific expansions by missing private and CD4 specificities.

A case-control design nested within a healthcare worker cohort in London, UK, was used, with weekly nasopharyngeal swab PCR tests and blood sampling performed. Between 23 and 31 March 2020, the week of the UK lockdown, healthcare workers were enrolled and then followed up weekly for as long as 16 weeks. CDR3 length: 15 amino acids, cysteine to phenylalanine. Only the CDR3 DNA is retained, 45 bases long and in frame from the first base. Trimming removed 3 bases from V and 2 bases from J, leaving 12 bases between the germline ends. The germline V gene (reference sequence) yields MNHEY for CDR1 and SMNVEV for CDR2. The library was prepared using 5' RACE. The instrument was a NextSeq 500. In the TCR library protocol, unique molecular identifiers were attached to individual cDNA molecules to correct for PCR bias and sequencing error. Both TCR alpha and beta chains were sequenced, and tight co-correlation was observed between alpha and beta sequence abundances in each sample. Under the source paper's analysis protocol: Decombinator V4 was used to annotate the V gene, J gene and CDR3 of the TCR sequences. Expanded TCRs were defined as changing significantly between any two time points under a Poisson model with p below 0.0001. TCR abundances were normalised to the total number of TCRs sequenced in each sample and reported as counts per million. MAIT TCRs were defined by TRAV1-2 paired with TRAJ12, TRAJ20 or TRAJ33, and iNKT TCRs by TRAV10 paired with TRAJ18. VDJdb, accessed 1 November 2021, was searched for CMV, EBV and SARS-CoV-2 annotated TCRs, with TCRs annotated for multiple antigens excluded. TCRdb reran the public reads through fastp at Q25 and MiXCR, keeping productive beta chains. All rows with the same CDR3 protein become a single entry with the most common DNA and genes. TCRdb's processing, not the authors' own work, is the source of the V and J calls. This sample has some 81,000 distinct CDR3 sequences in its table, and about 9.6% of those were observed once. The ten most abundant clones make up nearly 5% of the sample.

The TCR sequence derives from an adult who was a healthcare worker with PCR-confirmed SARS-CoV-2 infection or an uninfected control (not recorded which). Material for sequencing was whole blood. The chain employs TRBV27 and TRBJ2-3; a weak D assignment points to TRBD2 (6 bases agree). The CDR3 region: CASSFEGGTTDTQYF. The nucleotides are TGTGCCAGCAGTTTTGAGGGCGGGACCACAGATACGCAGTATTTT.